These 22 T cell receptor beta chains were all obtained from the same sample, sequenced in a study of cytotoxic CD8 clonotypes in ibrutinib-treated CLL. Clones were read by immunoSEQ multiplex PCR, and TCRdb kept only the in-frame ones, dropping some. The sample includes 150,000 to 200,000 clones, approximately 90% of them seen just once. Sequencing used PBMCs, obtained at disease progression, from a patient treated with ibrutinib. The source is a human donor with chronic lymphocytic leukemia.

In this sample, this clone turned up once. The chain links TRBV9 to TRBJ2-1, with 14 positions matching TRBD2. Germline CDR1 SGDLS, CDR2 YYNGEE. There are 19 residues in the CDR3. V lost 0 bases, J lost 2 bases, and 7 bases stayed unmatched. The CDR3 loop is CASSVGTSGRRQAYNEQFF. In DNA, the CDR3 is TGTGCCAGCAGCGTAGGGACTAGCGGGAGGAGGCAAGCCTACAATGAGCAGTTCTTC.

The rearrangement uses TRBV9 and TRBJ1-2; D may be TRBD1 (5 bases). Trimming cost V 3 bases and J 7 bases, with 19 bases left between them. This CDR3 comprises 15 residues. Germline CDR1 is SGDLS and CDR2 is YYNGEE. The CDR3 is CASSGRDRRYLGYTF. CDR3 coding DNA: TGTGCCAGCAGCGGCCGGGACCGCCGGTATCTTGGCTACACCTTC.

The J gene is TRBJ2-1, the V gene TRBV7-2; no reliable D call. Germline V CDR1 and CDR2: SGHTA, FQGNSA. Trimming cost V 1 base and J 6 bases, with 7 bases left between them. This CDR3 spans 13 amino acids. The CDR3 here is CASSLGWGNEQFF. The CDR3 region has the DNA TGTGCCAGCAGCTTAGGTTGGGGCAATGAGCAGTTCTTC.

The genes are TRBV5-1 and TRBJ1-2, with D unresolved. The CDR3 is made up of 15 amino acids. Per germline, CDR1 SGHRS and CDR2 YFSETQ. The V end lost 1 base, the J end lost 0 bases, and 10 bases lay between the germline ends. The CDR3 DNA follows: TGCGCCAGCAGCTTGAACCCGGACTCTAACTATGGCTACACCTTC. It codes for CASSLNPDSNYGYTF.

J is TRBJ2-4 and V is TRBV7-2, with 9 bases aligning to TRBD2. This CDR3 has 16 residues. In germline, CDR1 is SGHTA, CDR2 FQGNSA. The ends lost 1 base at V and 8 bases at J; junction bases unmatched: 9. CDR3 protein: CASSLGGGRAGDIQYF. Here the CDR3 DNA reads TGTGCCAGCAGCTTAGGTGGCGGGAGGGCCGGCGACATTCAGTACTTC.

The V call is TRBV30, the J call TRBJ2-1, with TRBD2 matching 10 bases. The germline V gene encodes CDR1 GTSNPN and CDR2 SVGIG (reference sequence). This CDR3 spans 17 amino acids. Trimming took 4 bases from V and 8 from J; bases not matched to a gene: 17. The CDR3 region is CAWTVPFLAGVLDEQFF. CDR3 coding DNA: TGTGCCTGGACTGTACCTTTCCTAGCGGGAGTTTTGGATGAGCAGTTCTTC.

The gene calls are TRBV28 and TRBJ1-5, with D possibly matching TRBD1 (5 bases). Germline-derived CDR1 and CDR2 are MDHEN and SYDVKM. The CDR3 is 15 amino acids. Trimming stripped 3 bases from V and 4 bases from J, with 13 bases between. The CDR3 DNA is TGTGCCAGCAGTTTCGGAGGATCAGGGAATCAGCCCCAGCATTTT. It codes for CASSFGGSGNQPQHF. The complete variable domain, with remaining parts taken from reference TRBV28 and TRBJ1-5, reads DVKVTQSSRYLVKRTGEKVFLECVQDMDHENMFWYRQDPGLGLRLIYFSYDVKMKEKGDIPEGYSVSREKKERFSLILESASTNQTSMYLCASSFGGSGNQPQHFGDGTRLSIL.

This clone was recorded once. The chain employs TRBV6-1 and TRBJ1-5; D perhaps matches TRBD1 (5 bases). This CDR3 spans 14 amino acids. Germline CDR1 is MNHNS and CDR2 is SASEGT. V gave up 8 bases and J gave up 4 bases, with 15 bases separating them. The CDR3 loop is CASADRDGNQPQHF. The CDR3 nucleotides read TGTGCCAGCGCGGACCGGGACGGGAATCAGCCCCAGCATTTT.

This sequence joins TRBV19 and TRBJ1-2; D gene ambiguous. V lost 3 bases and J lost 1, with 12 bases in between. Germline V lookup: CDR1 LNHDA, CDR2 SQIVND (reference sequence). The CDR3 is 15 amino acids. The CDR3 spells CASSISVTLNYGYTF. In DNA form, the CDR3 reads TGTGCCAGTAGTATCTCTGTGACACTTAACTATGGCTACACCTTC.

CDR3 region: CSGSTGGSGELFF. The CDR3 DNA is TGCAGCGGATCGACGGGAGGGTCCGGGGAGCTGTTTTTT. The chain couples TRBV29-1 to TRBJ2-2; 8 bases fit TRBD2. Germline CDR1 SQVTM, CDR2 ANQGSEA. The junction had 7 bases not matched to a gene; V was cut back by 7 bases and J by 6 bases. The CDR3 consists of 13 residues.

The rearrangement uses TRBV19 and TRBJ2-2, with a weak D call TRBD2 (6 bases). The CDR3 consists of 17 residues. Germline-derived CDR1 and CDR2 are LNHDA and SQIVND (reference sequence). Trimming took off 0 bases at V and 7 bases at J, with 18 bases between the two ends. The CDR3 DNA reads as TGTGCCAGTAGTATAGAACGGGGGAGCGAGAGGGACGGGGAGCTGTTTTTT. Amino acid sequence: CASSIERGSERDGELFF.

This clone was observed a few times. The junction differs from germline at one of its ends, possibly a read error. CDR3 residues: CASSESRVVAGGLF. CDR3 sequence (DNA): TGTGCCAGCAGTGAATCCCGAGTGGTAGCGGGAGGCTTATTT. The chain uses TRBV2 and TRBJ2-3, with 10 positions matching TRBD2. The CDR3 covers 14 residues. Germline loops: CDR1 SNHLY, CDR2 FYNNEI.

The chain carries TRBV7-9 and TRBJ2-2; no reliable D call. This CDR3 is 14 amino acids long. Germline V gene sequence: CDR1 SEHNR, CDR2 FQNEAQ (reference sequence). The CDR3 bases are TGTGCAACCAGAGTAGGGTCGAACACCGGGGAGCTGTTTTTT. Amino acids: CATRVGSNTGELFF.

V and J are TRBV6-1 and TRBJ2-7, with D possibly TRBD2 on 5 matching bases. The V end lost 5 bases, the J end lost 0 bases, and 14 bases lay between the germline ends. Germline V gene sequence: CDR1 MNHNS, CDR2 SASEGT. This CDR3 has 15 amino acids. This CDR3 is CASSFGVVGSYEQYF. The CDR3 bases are TGTGCCAGCAGTTTCGGGGTCGTTGGCTCCTACGAGCAGTACTTC.

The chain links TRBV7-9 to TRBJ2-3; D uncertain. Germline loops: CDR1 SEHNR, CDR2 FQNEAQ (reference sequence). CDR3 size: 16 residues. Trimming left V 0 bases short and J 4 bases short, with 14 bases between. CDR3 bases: TGTGCCAGCAGCTTAGCCCGGGCCCTCACCGCAGATACGCAGTATTTT. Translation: CASSLARALTADTQYF.

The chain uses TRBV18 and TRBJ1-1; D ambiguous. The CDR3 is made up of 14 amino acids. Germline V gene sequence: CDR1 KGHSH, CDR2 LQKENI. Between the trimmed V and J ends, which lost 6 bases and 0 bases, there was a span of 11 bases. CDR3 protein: CASSAGQLNTEAFF. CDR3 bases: TGTGCCAGCTCGGCTGGGCAGTTGAACACTGAAGCTTTCTTT.

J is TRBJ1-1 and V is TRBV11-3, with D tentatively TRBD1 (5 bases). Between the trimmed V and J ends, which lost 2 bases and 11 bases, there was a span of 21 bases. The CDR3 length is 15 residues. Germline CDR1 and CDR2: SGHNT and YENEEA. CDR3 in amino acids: CASSLIGTATSWAFF. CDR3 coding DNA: TGTGCCAGCAGCTTAATAGGGACGGCAACATCGTGGGCTTTCTTT.

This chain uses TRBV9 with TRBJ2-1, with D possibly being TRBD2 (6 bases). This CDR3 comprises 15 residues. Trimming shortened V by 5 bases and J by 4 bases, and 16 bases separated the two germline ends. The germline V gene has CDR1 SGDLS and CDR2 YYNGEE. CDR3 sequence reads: CASSLLAASYNEQFF. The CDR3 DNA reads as TGTGCCAGCAGTTTACTAGCCGCGTCATACAATGAGCAGTTCTTC.

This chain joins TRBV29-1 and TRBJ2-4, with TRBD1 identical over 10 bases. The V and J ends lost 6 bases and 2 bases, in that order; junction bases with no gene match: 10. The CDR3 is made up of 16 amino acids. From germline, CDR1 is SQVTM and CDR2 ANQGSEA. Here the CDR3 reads CSVGTGTGVPKNIQYF. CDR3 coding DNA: TGCAGCGTGGGAACCGGGACAGGGGTTCCCAAAAACATTCAGTACTTC.

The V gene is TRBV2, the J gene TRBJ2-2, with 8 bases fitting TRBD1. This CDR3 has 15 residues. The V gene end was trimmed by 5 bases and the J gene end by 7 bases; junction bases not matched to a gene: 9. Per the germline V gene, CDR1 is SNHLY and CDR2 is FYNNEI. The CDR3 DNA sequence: TGTGCCAGCAGTAAAACCGGGACAGGTAGCGGGGAGCTGTTTTTT. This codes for CASSKTGTGSGELFF.

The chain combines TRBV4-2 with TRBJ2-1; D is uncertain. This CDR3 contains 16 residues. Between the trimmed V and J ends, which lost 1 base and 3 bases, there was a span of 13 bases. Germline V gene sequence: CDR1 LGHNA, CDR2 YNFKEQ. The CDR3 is CASSQGAVGSYNEQFF. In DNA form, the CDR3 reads TGTGCCAGCAGCCAAGGGGCGGTGGGCAGCTACAATGAGCAGTTCTTC.

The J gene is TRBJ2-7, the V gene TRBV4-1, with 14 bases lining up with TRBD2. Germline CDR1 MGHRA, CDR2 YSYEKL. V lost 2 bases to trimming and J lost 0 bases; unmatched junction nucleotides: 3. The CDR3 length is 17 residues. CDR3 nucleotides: TGCGCCAGCAGCCAAACTGGGACTAGCGGGAGCTCCTACGAGCAGTACTTC. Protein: CASSQTGTSGSSYEQYF.